This T cell receptor (beta chain) was captured by sequencing in a study of blood T cell repertoires in COVID-19. As for the study in general: Spain, Italy and the United States supplied samples that represented acute and convalescent COVID-19. The analysed material was cDNA or gDNA that came from T cells, B-cell-depleted T cells, or PBMCs.

Germline trimming cut 2 bases from V and 0 bases from J; bases unmatched to any gene: 4. The CDR3 is 15 amino acids. Per the germline V gene, CDR1 is SGHTA and CDR2 is FQGNSA. Under the authors' procedure: Reference gene primer amplification yielded estimated nucleated cell counts. The method was immunoSEQ multiplex PCR; TCRdb's version includes in-frame clones alone and lacks a portion of them. The DNA was the basis for D and trimming; V, J and clone size are from that table. The sample records about 40,000 clones, around 83% being singletons. The rearrangement links TRBV7-2 to TRBJ2-7, with 7 positions matching TRBD2. Sequenced sample: peripheral blood. This sequence was found in a human donor with acute or convalescent COVID-19. The donor label of this sample is uncertain. The CDR3 DNA reads as TGTGCCAGCAGCTTAAACGGGGGGAGCTCCTACGAGCAGTACTTC. Translated: CASSLNGGSSYEQYF.